This TCR beta chain originates from a study of shared clonotypes between healthy human individuals. Produced via immunoSEQ multiplex PCR; TCRdb's table is partial and in-frame only. This repertoire shows approximately 1,000,000 clones, around 77% found once; its top ten account for more than 0.85%. The origin of this receptor is a man aged 18 to 35 in good health. Some clones in this sample may be carry-over from other donors' samples. The sequenced sample was memory CD4+ T cells from PBMCs. As to subset: CD45RA-negative fraction.

The CDR3 reads CAISESTAGQNNEQFF. Here the CDR3 DNA reads TGTGCCATCAGTGAGTCGACGGCGGGACAGAACAATGAGCAGTTCTTC. This rearrangement joins TRBV10-3 to TRBJ2-1; TRBD1 might be the D (7 bases). Trimming left V 0 bases short and J 5 bases short, with 14 bases between. Germline V gene sequence: CDR1 ENHRY, CDR2 SYGVKD. This CDR3 has 16 amino acids.